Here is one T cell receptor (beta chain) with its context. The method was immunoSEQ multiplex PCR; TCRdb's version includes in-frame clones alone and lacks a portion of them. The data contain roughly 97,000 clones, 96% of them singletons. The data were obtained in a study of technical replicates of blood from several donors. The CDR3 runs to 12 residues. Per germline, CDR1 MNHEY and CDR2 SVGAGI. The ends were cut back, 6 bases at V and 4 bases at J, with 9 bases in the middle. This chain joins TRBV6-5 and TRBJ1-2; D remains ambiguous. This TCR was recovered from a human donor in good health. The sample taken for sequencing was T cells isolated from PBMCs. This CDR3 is CASSIDTYGYTF. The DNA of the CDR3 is TGTGCCAGCAGCATCGACACCTATGGCTACACCTTC.